One sample yielded the 30 T cell receptor beta chains listed below, sequenced in a study of vaccination and CD4 T cells after COVID-19. The Oncomine TCR Beta short-read assay generated sequence data from the DNA of cultured CD4+ T cells. TCRdb re-analysed the PCR reads in MiXCR, keeping a single row per CDR3 protein. The profile shows about 14,000 distinct CDR3 sequences, around 21% of them singletons. Antigens of these TCRs are unknown. Documented treatment: 10-day PBMC culture with coronavirus spike peptide pools or control peptides (ViraFEST assay). The sequencing input was cultured CD4+ T cells from blood. Source of these receptors: a human donor with COVID-19.

The chain uses TRBV4-3 and TRBJ1-6; a possible D gene is TRBD1 (5 bases). V was trimmed by 1 base and J by 7 bases, leaving 11 bases between them. The CDR3 spans 15 residues. Germline CDR1 is LGHNA and CDR2 is YSLEER. CDR3 sequence: CASSQGQGSNSPLHF. The CDR3, as DNA: TGCGCCAGCAGCCAAGGTCAGGGTTCCAATTCACCCCTCCACTTT.

V and J are TRBV20-1 and TRBJ2-5, with TRBD2 matching 10 bases. The V and J ends lost 0 bases and 5 bases, in that order; junction bases with no gene match: 9. The germline CDR1 and CDR2 sequences are DFQATT and SNEGSKA (reference sequence). The CDR3 is 16 residues long. In nucleotides, the CDR3 is TGCAGTGCTAGAGATCCTAGCGGGGGCATGGGGGAGACCCAGTACTTC. Amino acids: CSARDPSGGMGETQYF.

This clonotype qualifies as medium-sized. The genes are TRBV11-3 and TRBJ2-3; 9 bases are shared with TRBD1. The CDR3 has 16 residues. The V and J ends lost 7 bases and 3 bases, in that order; junction bases with no gene match: 11. The germline V gene has CDR1 SGHNT and CDR2 YENEEA. Written as DNA, the CDR3 is TGTGCCAGCACCTTGGGACAGGGAAGGAGTACAGATACGCAGTATTTT. Translation: CASTLGQGRSTDTQYF.

The chain employs TRBV12-5 and TRBJ2-1; 8 positions agree with TRBD2. This CDR3 region has 15 residues. CDR1 is LGHNT and CDR2 is FRNRAP in the germline V gene. The junction had 3 bases not matched to a gene; V was cut back by 1 base and J by 4 bases. CDR3 sequence reads: CASGLDGGGYNEQFF. The CDR3, as DNA: TGTGCTAGTGGTTTGGACGGGGGGGGATACAATGAGCAGTTCTTC.

The chain couples TRBV18 to TRBJ1-1, with a possible D match to TRBD1 (5 bases). Trimming removed 6 bases at V and 4 bases at J, with 15 bases between. This CDR3 is 14 amino acids long. Germline assignment: CDR1 KGHSH and CDR2 LQKENI. The CDR3 coding sequence is TGTGCCAGCTCGGGCGAGGGGATCGGCACTGAAGCTTTCTTT. Translated: CASSGEGIGTEAFF.

CDR3 in amino acids: CASRTRTGNRETQYF. DNA for the CDR3: TGTGCCAGTAGGACTAGGACAGGGAATAGGGAGACCCAGTACTTC. The V gene is TRBV19, the J gene TRBJ2-5, with 8 bases lining up with TRBD1. V shed 6 bases and J 5 bases; nucleotides not matched to a gene: 11. CDR1 and CDR2 (germline): LNHDA, SQIVND (reference sequence). The CDR3 is made up of 15 amino acids.

The chain links TRBV5-8 to TRBJ2-7, with TRBD2 as a possible D gene (6 bases). With 0 bases removed from V and 4 bases from J, the gap between germline ends came to 17 bases. This CDR3 has 16 residues. Germline V gene sequence: CDR1 SGHTS, CDR2 YDEGEE. CDR3 amino acids: CASSLGRGDWEYEQYF. The CDR3 DNA reads as TGTGCCAGCAGCTTGGGGCGTGGGGACTGGGAGTACGAGCAGTACTTC.

The J gene is TRBJ2-1, the V gene TRBV28, with TRBD2 matching 8 bases. The V segment lost 2 bases and the J segment 3 bases; nucleotides outside the gene matches: 12. Looked up from germline, CDR1 is MDHEN and CDR2 is SYDVKM. This CDR3 has 18 amino acids. CDR3 nucleotides: TGTGCCAGCAGTTTAAGTCGGGGGGGCACATCCTACTACAATGAGCAGTTCTTC. The encoded protein is CASSLSRGGTSYYNEQFF.

This chain links TRBV6-1 with TRBJ2-7; 12 bases are a match to TRBD1. The V segment lost 6 bases and the J segment 6 bases; nucleotides outside the gene matches: 6. This CDR3 spans 14 amino acids. Per germline, CDR1 MNHNS and CDR2 SASEGT. This CDR3 reads CASSRPGQGAEQYF. The DNA for the CDR3 is TGTGCCAGCAGCCGACCGGGACAGGGGGCCGAGCAGTACTTC.

The chain joins TRBV6-5 to TRBJ1-1; D possibly corresponds to TRBD1 (6 bases). The V end was cut by 0 bases, the J end by 3 bases, with 23 bases between. The CDR3 is 19 amino acids. Germline values: CDR1 MNHEY, CDR2 SVGAGI. CDR3 sequence: CASSYSMSWGLERDTEAFF. In DNA form, the CDR3 reads TGTGCCAGCAGTTACTCGATGTCTTGGGGGCTGGAGAGGGACACTGAAGCTTTCTTT.

This clonotype appeared a few times. This chain links TRBV18 with TRBJ1-6; D uncertain. Germline CDR1 is KGHSH and CDR2 is LQKENI. Deletions cut 5 bases from V and 5 bases from J, with 10 bases between. This CDR3 comprises 14 residues. The CDR3 protein is CASSSNGNNSPLHF. The CDR3, as DNA: TGTGCCAGCTCATCCAACGGGAATAATTCACCCCTCCACTTT.

This rearrangement joins TRBV28 to TRBJ1-3, with 9 bases that match TRBD1. Looked up from germline, CDR1 is MDHEN and CDR2 is SYDVKM. Trimming at V came to 5 bases and at J to 4 bases, leaving 3 bases not matched to a gene. The CDR3 has 14 amino acids. The CDR3: CASSTGGPGNTIYF. The DNA for the CDR3 is TGTGCCAGCAGTACAGGGGGCCCAGGAAACACCATATATTTT.

Concerning this clonotype: This may come from a read error, since a much larger clone is one base off. The rearrangement joins TRBV20-1 to TRBJ1-5; weak D call: TRBD1 (5 bases). V lost 4 bases and J lost 4, with 14 bases in between. The CDR3 sequence is 14 residues long. Germline values: CDR1 DFQATT, CDR2 SNEGSKA (reference sequence). The DNA for the CDR3 is TGCAGTGCTACCTGGCGGGGGGGGAATCAGCCCCAGCATTTT. Translation gives CSATWRGGNQPQHF.

This clonotype is medium-sized (0.01 to 0.1%) by share. V is TRBV20-1 and J is TRBJ1-2; TRBD1 might be the D (6 bases). The V gene lost 4 bases and the J gene lost 5 bases, with 14 bases spanning the gap. CDR1 DFQATT and CDR2 SNEGSKA come from the germline V gene (reference sequence). The CDR3 runs to 13 residues. CDR3 in amino acids: CSATTGGEYGYTF. In DNA form, the CDR3 reads TGCAGTGCTACGACAGGAGGGGAATATGGCTACACCTTC.

This clonotype has only a few counts. The chain uses TRBV7-2 and TRBJ2-5; no reliable D call. Germline V gives CDR1 SGHTA, CDR2 FQGNSA. Trimming removed 3 bases at V and 2 bases at J, with 10 bases between. This CDR3 region has 14 residues. CDR3 in amino acids: CASSFPGPQETQYF. The CDR3, as DNA: TGTGCCAGCAGCTTCCCCGGCCCTCAAGAGACCCAGTACTTC. The full variable domain, with the rest looked up from reference TRBV7-2 and TRBJ2-5, is GAGVSQSPSNKVTEKGKDVELRCDPISGHTALYWYRQSLGQGLEFLIYFQGNSAPDKSGLPSDRFSAERTGGSVSTLTIQRTQQEDSAVYLCASSFPGPQETQYFGPGTRLLVL.

Only one count was recorded for this clonotype. The junction departs from the called germline gene at one end, perhaps through a read error. V and J are TRBV2 and TRBJ1-2; D is unresolved. The CDR3 is made up of 15 amino acids. Germline assignment: CDR1 SNHLY and CDR2 FYNNEI. The CDR3 DNA reads as TGTGCCAGCAGTTTTACACAGAGCGCTAACTATGACTACACCTTC. It encodes CASSFTQSANYDYTF. Full variable domain (rest looked up from reference TRBV2 and TRBJ1-2): EPEVTQTPSHQVTQMGQEVILRCVPISNHLYFYWYRQILGQKVEFLVSFYNNEISEKSEIFDDQFSVERPDGSNFTLKIRSTKLEDSAMYFCASSFTQSANYDYTFGSGTRLTVV.

In nucleotides, the CDR3 is TGTGCCAGCAGCTTGACAGGGGGTCAAGGAAATGGCTACACCTTC. Encoded protein: CASSLTGGQGNGYTF. V usage is TRBV7-9 and J usage is TRBJ1-2; 9 bases fit TRBD1. Germline V CDR1 and CDR2: SEHNR, FQNEAQ (reference sequence). V was clipped by 3 bases and J by 6 bases; unmatched bases: 8. The CDR3 runs 15 residues.

V is TRBV11-2 and J is TRBJ1-1; 8 bases match TRBD1. Looked up from germline, CDR1 is SGHAT and CDR2 is FQNNGV. CDR3 size: 13 residues. Germline trimming cut 1 base from V and 11 bases from J; bases unmatched to any gene: 6. CDR3 sequence (DNA): TGTGCCAGCAGCTTAGTTTACAGGGGGGCGGCTTTCTTT. Translating gives CASSLVYRGAAFF.

This chain joins TRBV2 and TRBJ2-2; D gene ambiguous. The germline gives CDR1 SNHLY, CDR2 FYNNEI. The CDR3 runs 16 residues. V was trimmed by 5 bases and J by 6 bases, leaving 19 bases between them. This CDR3 is CASSSSIRAASGELFF. CDR3 bases: TGTGCCAGCAGTTCCTCGATTAGGGCGGCGTCCGGGGAGCTGTTTTTT.

The chain combines TRBV5-1 with TRBJ2-4; 8 bases are a match to TRBD1. The CDR3 is 14 amino acids. Germline assignment: CDR1 SGHRS and CDR2 YFSETQ. J gave up 8 bases and V 7 bases, and 11 bases lay outside the gene matches. The CDR3 DNA is TGCGCCAGCCGCGATCAGGGGGCTGTGGACATTCAGTACTTC. It yields the protein CASRDQGAVDIQYF. Drawing the rest from reference TRBV5-1 and TRBJ2-4, the complete variable domain is KAGVTQTPRYLIKTRGQQVTLSCSPISGHRSVSWYQQTPGQGLQFLFEYFSETQRNKGNFPGRFSGRQFSNSRSEMNVSTLELGDSALYLCASRDQGAVDIQYFGAGTRLSVL.

This clonotype came up a few times. The junction departs from germline at one end; a sequencing error may be responsible. V is TRBV20-1 and J is TRBJ2-7; D tentatively fits TRBD1 or TRBD2 (6 bases each). The germline CDR1 and CDR2 sequences are DFQATT and SNEGSKA (reference sequence). This CDR3 has 15 residues. The CDR3 region has the DNA TGCAGTGCTCGAGACCGGCGGGACATCATCTACGAGCAGTACTTC. It encodes CSARDRRDIIYEQYF.

V usage is TRBV6-8 and J usage is TRBJ2-7; 11 nucleotides match TRBD2. Germline lookup yields CDR1 MNHGY and CDR2 SAAAGT. V gave up 10 bases and J gave up 7 bases; unmatched junction bases: 9. CDR3 length: 13 residues. CDR3 sequence reads: CAKLSSGGKEQYF. The CDR3 DNA follows: TGTGCCAAGCTATCTAGCGGGGGGAAGGAGCAGTACTTC.

This clonotype has just a few counts. The chain uses TRBV28 and TRBJ1-1; 7 bases line up with TRBD1. Germline-derived CDR1 and CDR2 are MDHEN and SYDVKM. With V trimmed by 2 bases and J by 8 bases, 20 bases remained unmatched. This CDR3 comprises 18 residues. CDR3 residues: CASSLMATSTGYSPEAFF. Written as DNA, the CDR3 is TGTGCCAGCAGTTTAATGGCCACCTCGACAGGGTACTCCCCCGAAGCTTTCTTT.

This chain connects TRBV19 to TRBJ1-3, with unresolved D. This CDR3 region has 13 residues. The V and J ends lost 3 bases and 4 bases respectively, with 7 bases between them. CDR1 is LNHDA, CDR2 SQIVND, per germline (reference sequence). This CDR3 is CASSILSGNTIYF. In nucleotides, the CDR3 is TGTGCCAGTAGTATCCTCTCCGGAAACACCATATATTTT. The full variable domain, rest sourced from reference TRBV19 and TRBJ1-3, is DGGITQSPKYLFRKEGQNVTLSCEQNLNHDAMYWYRQDPGQGLRLIYYSQIVNDFQKGDIAEGYSVSREKKESFPLTVTSAQKNPTAFYLCASSILSGNTIYFGEGSWLTVV.

CDR3 sequence reads: CASSSGIGDTKGTISSYNEQFF. In DNA form, the CDR3 reads TGTGCCAGCAGCTCGGGTATTGGCGACACGAAAGGGACAATAAGCTCCTACAATGAGCAGTTCTTC. The rearrangement uses TRBV7-8 and TRBJ2-1; D perhaps matches TRBD1 (6 bases). Germline values: CDR1 SGHVS, CDR2 FQNEAQ. Trimming took 4 bases from V and 0 from J, leaving 31 bases between them. The CDR3 loop spans 22 amino acids.

This chain joins TRBV6-5 and TRBJ1-2; tentative D call: TRBD1 (6 bases). Germline V gene data show CDR1 as MNHEY and CDR2 as SVGAGI. With 2 bases removed from V and 5 bases from J, the gap between germline ends came to 12 bases. This CDR3 has 14 amino acids. The CDR3 region is CASSYGGALYGYTF. For the CDR3, the DNA is TGTGCCAGCAGTTACGGGGGGGCCCTTTATGGCTACACCTTC.

The rearrangement joins TRBV20-1 to TRBJ2-1, with 8 bases lining up with TRBD2. CDR3 length: 15 residues. V trimming: 0 bases; J trimming: 5 bases; junction bases outside the gene matches: 6. The germline CDR1 and CDR2 sequences are DFQATT and SNEGSKA (reference sequence). The CDR3 bases are TGCAGTGCTAGAGAGGGCGGGGGGTTAAACAATGAGCAGTTCTTC. Amino acid sequence: CSAREGGGLNNEQFF.

J is TRBJ1-2 and V is TRBV5-4, with D possibly TRBD1 on 6 matching bases. Trimming removed 3 bases from V and 9 bases from J, with 15 bases in between. CDR3 length: 13 amino acids. Germline lookup yields CDR1 SGHNT and CDR2 YYREEE (reference sequence). CDR3 nucleotides: TGTGCCAGCAGCTCGTTCCGAGGGGGTAGCTACACCTTC. This translates into CASSSFRGGSYTF.

The rearrangement links TRBV7-9 to TRBJ2-1; D might be TRBD1 (7 bases). The germline CDR1 and CDR2 sequences are SEHNR and FQNEAQ (reference sequence). V lost 5 bases and J lost 6, with 20 bases in between. The CDR3 spans 16 residues. CDR3 DNA sequence: TGTGCCAGCAGCGCGGGACAGAGGGACCGGGGCAATGAGCAGTTCTTC. It is translated as CASSAGQRDRGNEQFF.

The CDR3 DNA reads as TGCAGTGCTAGCGGCGGACGGCTCTCCTACGAGCAGTACTTC. Translating gives CSASGGRLSYEQYF. The chain recombines TRBV20-1 with TRBJ2-7; no reliable D call. V was trimmed by 3 bases and J by 0 bases, leaving 12 bases between them. The CDR3 is 14 residues long. Per germline, CDR1 DFQATT and CDR2 SNEGSKA (reference sequence).